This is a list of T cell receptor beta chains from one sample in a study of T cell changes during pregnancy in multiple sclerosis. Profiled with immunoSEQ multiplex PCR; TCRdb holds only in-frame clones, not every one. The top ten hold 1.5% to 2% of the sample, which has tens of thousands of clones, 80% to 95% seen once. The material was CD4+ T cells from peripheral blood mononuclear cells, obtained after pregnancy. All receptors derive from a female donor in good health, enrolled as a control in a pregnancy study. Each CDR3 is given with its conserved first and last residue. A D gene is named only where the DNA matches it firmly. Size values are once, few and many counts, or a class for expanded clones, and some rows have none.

CDR3 protein: CAISARQGVADTQYF
CDR3 DNA: TGTGCCATCAGTGCACGACAGGGGGTGGCAGATACGCAGTATTTT
CDR3 length: 15
J gene: TRBJ2-3
D gene: TRBD1
clone size: .
V gene: TRBV10-3

CDR3 protein: CASSLGSGRNSYEQYF
CDR3 DNA: TGTGCCAGCAGCTTGGGTAGCGGGAGAAATTCCTACGAGCAGTACTTC
CDR3 length: 16
J gene: TRBJ2-7
D gene: TRBD2
clone size: .
V gene: TRBV5-4

CDR3 protein: CASSRDSTYEQYF
CDR3 DNA: TGTGCCAGCAGCAGGGACTCTACCTACGAGCAGTACTTC
CDR3 length: 13
J gene: TRBJ2-7
D gene: .
clone size: .
V gene: TRBV6-5

CDR3 protein: CASSFGTDHPYGYTF
CDR3 DNA: TGTGCCAGCAGCTTCGGGACAGACCACCCCTATGGCTACACCTTC
CDR3 length: 15
J gene: TRBJ1-2
D gene: TRBD1
clone size: .
V gene: TRBV11-2

CDR3 protein: CAISSDRANYEQYF
CDR3 DNA: TGTGCCATCAGCTCGGACAGGGCTAACTACGAGCAGTACTTC
CDR3 length: 14
J gene: TRBJ2-7
D gene: TRBD1
clone size: .
V gene: TRBV10-3

CDR3 protein: CASSEQPTDTQYF
CDR3 DNA: TGTGCCAGCAGTGAACAGCCAACAGATACGCAGTATTTT
CDR3 length: 13
J gene: TRBJ2-3
D gene: .
clone size: .
V gene: TRBV6-4

CDR3 protein: CASSLGRGLQPQHF
CDR3 DNA: TGCGCCAGCAGCTTGGGGAGGGGGCTTCAGCCCCAGCATTTT
CDR3 length: 14
J gene: TRBJ1-5
D gene: TRBD1
clone size: once
V gene: TRBV5-1

CDR3 protein: CASSATGQGELPLHF
CDR3 DNA: TGCGCCAGCAGCGCAACGGGACAGGGAGAACTGCCCCTCCACTTT
CDR3 length: 15
J gene: TRBJ1-6
D gene: TRBD1
clone size: .
V gene: TRBV5-1

CDR3 protein: CAFFGELAGWTDTQYF
CDR3 DNA: TGTGCCTTTTTCGGGGAACTAGCGGGATGGACAGATACGCAGTATTTT
CDR3 length: 16
J gene: TRBJ2-3
D gene: TRBD2
clone size: .
V gene: TRBV30

CDR3 protein: CASSQVDLVNYNEQFF
CDR3 DNA: TGCGCCAGCAGCCAAGTAGACTTGGTTAACTACAATGAGCAGTTCTTC
CDR3 length: 16
J gene: TRBJ2-1
D gene: .
clone size: .
V gene: TRBV4-1

CDR3 protein: CASSEWEVITEAFF
CDR3 DNA: TGTGCCAGCAGTGAGTGGGAGGTAATCACTGAAGCTTTCTTT
CDR3 length: 14
J gene: TRBJ1-1
D gene: .
clone size: .
V gene: TRBV2

CDR3 protein: CASSGDSMNTEAFF
CDR3 DNA: TGCGCCAGCTCGGGGGACAGCATGAACACTGAAGCTTTCTTT
CDR3 length: 14
J gene: TRBJ1-1
D gene: TRBD1
clone size: once
V gene: TRBV5-1

CDR3 protein: CASSYAQRGYNEQFF
CDR3 DNA: TGTGCCAGCAGTTACGCCCAGCGGGGCTACAATGAGCAGTTCTTC
CDR3 length: 15
J gene: TRBJ2-1
D gene: TRBD2
clone size: .
V gene: TRBV6-6

CDR3 protein: CASTLDTEAFF
CDR3 DNA: TGTGCCAGCACCCTCGACACTGAAGCTTTCTTT
CDR3 length: 11
J gene: TRBJ1-1
D gene: .
clone size: .
V gene: TRBV28

CDR3 protein: CATSIGGVNTEAFF
CDR3 DNA: TGTGCCACCAGCATCGGGGGGGTTAACACTGAAGCTTTCTTT
CDR3 length: 14
J gene: TRBJ1-1
D gene: .
clone size: .
V gene: TRBV15

CDR3 protein: CASSDYKQGLNTEAFF
CDR3 DNA: TGTGCCAGCAGTGATTATAAACAGGGGTTGAACACTGAAGCTTTCTTT
CDR3 length: 16
J gene: TRBJ1-1
D gene: TRBD1
clone size: few
V gene: TRBV25-1

CDR3 protein: CASSRQGETQYF
CDR3 DNA: TGTGCCAGCAGCCGACAGGGAGAGACCCAGTACTTC
CDR3 length: 12
J gene: TRBJ2-5
D gene: TRBD1
clone size: .
V gene: TRBV11-1

CDR3 protein: CASSLSASGGTYEQYF
CDR3 DNA: TGTGCCAGCAGCTTATCGGCTAGCGGGGGCACCTACGAGCAGTACTTC
CDR3 length: 16
J gene: TRBJ2-7
D gene: TRBD2
clone size: .
V gene: TRBV7-8

CDR3 protein: CASSLDAGWTEAFF
CDR3 DNA: TGTGCCAGCAGCTTGGATGCGGGGTGGACTGAAGCTTTCTTT
CDR3 length: 14
J gene: TRBJ1-1
D gene: .
clone size: .
V gene: TRBV5-5

CDR3 protein: CASSPAGLGELFF
CDR3 DNA: TGTGCCAGCTCCCCGGCGGGGCTCGGGGAGCTGTTTTTT
CDR3 length: 13
J gene: TRBJ2-2
D gene: .
clone size: once
V gene: TRBV2

CDR3 protein: CASSFMREGPYEQYF
CDR3 DNA: TGTGCCAGCAGTTTTATGCGGGAGGGACCCTACGAGCAGTACTTC
CDR3 length: 15
J gene: TRBJ2-7
D gene: TRBD2
clone size: .
V gene: TRBV28

CDR3 protein: CATSSYGTDNGELFF
CDR3 DNA: TGTGCCACCAGCAGCTACGGGACAGATAACGGGGAGCTGTTTTTT
CDR3 length: 15
J gene: TRBJ2-2
D gene: TRBD1
clone size: .
V gene: TRBV15

CDR3 protein: CASSLFRWEDGYTF
CDR3 DNA: TGTGCCAGCAGCTTATTTCGGTGGGAGGATGGCTACACCTTC
CDR3 length: 14
J gene: TRBJ1-2
D gene: .
clone size: .
V gene: TRBV7-2

CDR3 protein: CASSPAGLAYNEQFF
CDR3 DNA: TGTGCCAGCAGTCCCGCGGGACTAGCTTACAATGAGCAGTTCTTC
CDR3 length: 15
J gene: TRBJ2-1
D gene: TRBD2
clone size: .
V gene: TRBV28

CDR3 protein: CSVEETGVRGTDTQYF
CDR3 DNA: TGCAGCGTTGAGGAGACTGGAGTGCGGGGCACAGATACGCAGTATTTT
CDR3 length: 16
J gene: TRBJ2-3
D gene: .
clone size: .
V gene: TRBV29-1

CDR3 protein: CASSSRDASYNEQFF
CDR3 DNA: TGCGCCAGCAGCTCTCGGGATGCTTCCTACAATGAGCAGTTCTTC
CDR3 length: 15
J gene: TRBJ2-1
D gene: .
clone size: .
V gene: TRBV5-1

CDR3 protein: CASSATSGLAGVYEQYF
CDR3 DNA: TGTGCCAGCAGCGCAACCTCGGGACTAGCGGGAGTCTACGAGCAGTACTTC
CDR3 length: 17
J gene: TRBJ2-7
D gene: TRBD2
clone size: once
V gene: TRBV28

CDR3 protein: CASSAGQGSYEQYF
CDR3 DNA: TGTGCCAGCAGCGCCGGACAGGGGTCCTACGAGCAGTACTTC
CDR3 length: 14
J gene: TRBJ2-7
D gene: TRBD1
clone size: once
V gene: TRBV7-9

CDR3 protein: CASSPRRDGGTYEQYF
CDR3 DNA: TGTGCCAGCAGCCCGCGGCGGGACGGAGGAACCTACGAGCAGTACTTC
CDR3 length: 16
J gene: TRBJ2-7
D gene: .
clone size: .
V gene: TRBV7-2

CDR3 protein: CASRSTGGNEKLFF
CDR3 DNA: TGTGCCAGCAGGTCGACAGGAGGTAATGAAAAACTGTTTTTT
CDR3 length: 14
J gene: TRBJ1-4
D gene: .
clone size: .
V gene: TRBV11-2

CDR3 protein: CASSLDPGEGETQYF
CDR3 DNA: TGTGCCAGCAGCTTAGATCCGGGAGAGGGGGAGACCCAGTACTTC
CDR3 length: 15
J gene: TRBJ2-5
D gene: .
clone size: .
V gene: TRBV7-2